The 18 T cell receptor beta chains below all came from one sample that was sequenced in a study of T cell changes during pregnancy in multiple sclerosis. Data came from immunoSEQ multiplex PCR; TCRdb stores just in-frame clones and leaves some out. There are some 71,000 clones in the sample; approximately 90% occur only once, and roughly 1.5% lies in the top ten. Material: peripheral blood, obtained after pregnancy. The receptors shown here come from a female donor with multiple sclerosis, enrolled in a pregnancy study.

V is TRBV4-1 and J is TRBJ1-1; D ambiguous. From germline, CDR1 is MGHRA and CDR2 YSYEKL. The ends were cut back, 2 bases at V and 0 bases at J, with 10 bases in the middle. The CDR3 spans 15 residues. CDR3 loop: CASSQTPQMNTEAFF. CDR3 DNA sequence: TGCGCCAGCAGCCAAACCCCCCAGATGAACACTGAAGCTTTCTTT.

The rearrangement uses TRBV6-5 and TRBJ2-5, with a tentative D call TRBD2 (5 bases). Trimming shortened V by 0 bases and J by 4 bases, and 15 bases separated the two germline ends. Germline loops: CDR1 MNHEY, CDR2 SVGAGI. This CDR3 is 16 amino acids long. CDR3 in amino acids: CASSYSEVPRLETQYF. The DNA for the CDR3 is TGTGCCAGCAGTTACTCGGAGGTTCCACGGTTAGAGACCCAGTACTTC.

The chain links TRBV5-4 to TRBJ1-5; D remains unclear. The CDR3 covers 13 residues. Germline CDR1 SGHNT, CDR2 YYREEE (reference sequence). The V end was cut by 4 bases, the J end by 4 bases, with 9 bases between. CDR3 sequence: CASSPTPNQPQHF. CDR3 nucleotide sequence: TGTGCCAGCAGCCCGACACCAAATCAGCCCCAGCATTTT.

The gene calls are TRBV28 and TRBJ2-1; maybe TRBD2 (6 bases). The V end lost 4 bases, the J end lost 0 bases, and 13 bases lay between the germline ends. The CDR3 covers 16 residues. Germline CDR1 MDHEN, CDR2 SYDVKM. As DNA, the CDR3 is TGTGCCAGCAGTTCCGCGGGCGGGGACTCCTACAATGAGCAGTTCTTC. Translated: CASSSAGGDSYNEQFF.

V gene TRBV5-4 combines with J gene TRBJ1-2; the D gene is possibly TRBD1 (6 bases). The V and J ends lost 4 bases and 7 bases respectively, with 17 bases between them. CDR3 length equals 14 residues. The germline V gene has CDR1 SGHNT and CDR2 YYREEE (reference sequence). CDR3 nucleotides: TGTGCCAGCAGCGAACAGGGATGGTCGGTTGGCTACACCTTC. This gives the protein CASSEQGWSVGYTF. The full variable domain, its missing parts supplied by reference TRBV5-4 and TRBJ1-2, is ETGVTQSPTHLIKTRGQQVTLRCSSQSGHNTVSWYQQALGQGPQFIFQYYREEENGRGNFPPRFSGLQFPNYSSELNVNALELDDSALYLCASSEQGWSVGYTFGSGTRLTVV.

This clone has more than one count but fewer than ten. This chain connects TRBV2 to TRBJ2-5; a weak D match, TRBD2 (6 bases). The CDR3 extends over 12 amino acids. The V end lost 8 bases, the J end lost 5 bases, and 12 bases lay between the germline ends. CDR1 is SNHLY and CDR2 is FYNNEI in the germline V gene. The CDR3 DNA follows: TGTGCCAGCGGGAGCGGGTGGGAGACCCAGTACTTC. Its translation is CASGSGWETQYF.

This chain links TRBV4-3 with TRBJ2-7; 7 nucleotides match TRBD2. V was clipped by 0 bases and J by 4 bases; unmatched bases: 12. The germline V gene has CDR1 LGHNA and CDR2 YSLEER. The CDR3 length is 17 residues. The DNA for the CDR3 is TGCGCCAGCAGCCAAGATCTGGGCAGCGGGGCCCTTTACGAGCAGTACTTC. This translates into CASSQDLGSGALYEQYF.

The CDR3 DNA reads as TGTGCCAGCAGTGAACTAGGGGACTCCTACAATGAGCAGTTCTTC. It codes for CASSELGDSYNEQFF. This sequence joins TRBV25-1 and TRBJ2-1, with TRBD1 as a possible D gene (5 bases). Germline V lookup: CDR1 MGHDK, CDR2 SYGVNS. V lost 2 bases, J lost 0 bases, and 8 bases lay in between. The CDR3 is made up of 15 amino acids.

The chain has TRBV23-1 and TRBJ2-1; 11 nucleotides agree with TRBD2. TRBV23-1 is an ORF; its function is uncertain. This CDR3 has 16 residues. J was trimmed by 0 bases and V by 10 bases; bases with no gene match: 8. The DNA of the CDR3 is TGCGCCAACAATAACACTAGCGGGAGCTCCTACAATGAGCAGTTCTTC. Amino acids: CANNNTSGSSYNEQFF.

This clone showed up just once. The chain combines TRBV29-1 with TRBJ2-1; 8 bases line up with TRBD2. Germline trimming cut 5 bases from V and 6 bases from J; bases unmatched to any gene: 3. The germline gives CDR1 SQVTM, CDR2 ANQGSEA. The CDR3 has 12 residues. The CDR3 sequence is CSVRRGGNEQFF. CDR3 in DNA: TGCAGCGTTCGTCGGGGGGGCAATGAGCAGTTCTTC.

V and J are TRBV4-3 and TRBJ2-7; 8 nucleotides line up with TRBD2. The CDR3 extends over 15 amino acids. V shed 0 bases, J shed 1 base, and the junction held 2 bases outside the gene matches. CDR1 is LGHNA, CDR2 YSLEER, per germline. CDR3 coding DNA: TGCGCCAGCAGCCAAGAACTAGCGGAATCCTACGAGCAGTACTTC. Its protein is CASSQELAESYEQYF.

This chain connects TRBV28 to TRBJ1-5, with a tentative D call TRBD1 (5 bases). Germline V CDR1 and CDR2: MDHEN, SYDVKM. The CDR3 consists of 14 residues. Trimming pared 4 bases from V and 2 bases from J, leaving 9 bases between. The CDR3 DNA follows: TGTGCCAGCAGTTCTGCGGGGGGCAATCAGCCCCAGCATTTT. This gives the protein CASSSAGGNQPQHF.

V gene TRBV6-5 combines with J gene TRBJ2-7, with 9 positions matching TRBD1. The CDR3 contains 13 residues. Germline V lookup: CDR1 MNHEY, CDR2 SVGAGI. The ends lost 6 bases at V and 6 bases at J; junction bases unmatched: 6. The CDR3 nucleotides read TGTGCCAGCAGCCGTGACAGGGGGAGCGAGCAGTACTTC. This translates into CASSRDRGSEQYF.

The chain carries TRBV6-6 and TRBJ2-3, with TRBD2 as a possible D gene (5 bases). The CDR3 is made up of 14 amino acids. The V gene lost 2 bases and the J gene lost 1 base, with 7 bases spanning the gap. Germline V gene lookup returns CDR1 MNHNY and CDR2 SVGAGI (reference sequence). The CDR3 DNA sequence: TGTGCCAGCAGTTACGCCGGGGGCACAGATACGCAGTATTTT. Its protein is CASSYAGGTDTQYF.

The rearrangement joins TRBV5-6 to TRBJ1-2; 7 nucleotides align to TRBD1. This CDR3 has 14 amino acids. After removal of 2 bases from V and 8 bases from J, the junction contained 9 bases not matched to a gene. Germline values: CDR1 SGHDT, CDR2 YYEEEE. The CDR3: CASSFFTGAQGYTF. As DNA, the CDR3 is TGTGCCAGCAGCTTTTTTACAGGGGCACAGGGCTACACCTTC.

The genes are TRBV7-9 and TRBJ1-1; the D is unclear. Germline CDR1 reads SEHNR; CDR2 reads FQNEAQ (reference sequence). Trimming took off 3 bases at V and 10 bases at J, with 12 bases between the two ends. This CDR3 spans 12 amino acids. DNA of the CDR3: TGTGCCAGCAGCTTTTCGCACGAGGGAGCTTTCTTT. Protein product: CASSFSHEGAFF.

The V gene is TRBV6-5, the J gene TRBJ1-2, with 11 bases fitting TRBD1. The CDR3 consists of 16 residues. Trimming removed 4 bases from V and 5 bases from J; junction bases left unmatched: 9. Germline CDR1 reads MNHEY; CDR2 reads SVGAGI. This chain's CDR3 is CASSFTGTGGSYGYTF. CDR3 DNA: TGTGCCAGCAGTTTTACCGGGACAGGGGGGAGTTATGGCTACACCTTC.

The chain has TRBV2 and TRBJ2-5; TRBD2 matches at 9 bases. Per the germline V gene, CDR1 is SNHLY and CDR2 is FYNNEI. Trimming took 3 bases from V and 2 from J; bases not matched to a gene: 7. The length of the CDR3 is 16 residues. The CDR3 spells CASSEVAGGNQETQYF. CDR3 nucleotide sequence: TGTGCCAGCAGTGAGGTTGCGGGAGGGAATCAAGAGACCCAGTACTTC.